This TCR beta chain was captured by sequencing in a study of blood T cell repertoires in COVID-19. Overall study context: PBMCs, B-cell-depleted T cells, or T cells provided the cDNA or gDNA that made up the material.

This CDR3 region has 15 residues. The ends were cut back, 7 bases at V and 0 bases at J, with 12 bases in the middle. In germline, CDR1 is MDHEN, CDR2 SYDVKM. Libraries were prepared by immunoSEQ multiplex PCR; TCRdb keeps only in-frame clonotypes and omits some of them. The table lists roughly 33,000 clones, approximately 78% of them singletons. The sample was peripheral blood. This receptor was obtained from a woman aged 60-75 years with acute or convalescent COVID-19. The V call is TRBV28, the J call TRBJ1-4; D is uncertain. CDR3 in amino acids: CASTWAWATNEKLFF. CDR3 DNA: TGTGCCAGCACCTGGGCCTGGGCAACTAATGAAAAACTGTTTTTT.